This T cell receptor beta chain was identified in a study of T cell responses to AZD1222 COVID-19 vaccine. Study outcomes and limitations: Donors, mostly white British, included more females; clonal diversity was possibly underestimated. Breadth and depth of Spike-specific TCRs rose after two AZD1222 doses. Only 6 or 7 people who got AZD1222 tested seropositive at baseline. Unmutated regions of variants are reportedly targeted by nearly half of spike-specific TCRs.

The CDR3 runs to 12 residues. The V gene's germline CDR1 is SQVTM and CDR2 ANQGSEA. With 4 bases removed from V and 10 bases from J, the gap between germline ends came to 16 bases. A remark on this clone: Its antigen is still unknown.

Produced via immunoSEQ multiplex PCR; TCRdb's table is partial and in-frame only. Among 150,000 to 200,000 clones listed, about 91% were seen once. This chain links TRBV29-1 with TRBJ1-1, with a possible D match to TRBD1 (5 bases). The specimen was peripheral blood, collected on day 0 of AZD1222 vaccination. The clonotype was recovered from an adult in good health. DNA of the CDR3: TGCAGCGTTGTGTTGGGGGGTCTCGGAGCTTTCTTT. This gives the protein CSVVLGGLGAFF. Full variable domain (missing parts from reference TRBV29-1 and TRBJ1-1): SAVISQKPSRDICQRGTSLTIQCQVDSQVTMMFWYRQQPGQSLTLIATANQGSEATYESGFVIDKFPISRPNLTFSTLTVSNMSPEDSSIYLCSVVLGGLGAFFGQGTRLTVV.